This TCR beta chain was profiled in a study of blood T cells in healthy people across ages. Unmatched junction bases numbered 8, after V lost 4 bases and J lost 5 bases. CDR1 and CDR2 from the germline V gene are KGHDR and SFDVKD. The CDR3 loop spans 15 amino acids. The use of a sample-barcoded 5' primer and a J-beta primer mix characterized a second PCR of 7 to 11 cycles. Sequencing yielded, for each sample, at least 2.5 million paired-end reads carrying CDR3. TCRdb processed the 5' RACE reads anew with MiXCR; each CDR3 protein has one entry. The sample has roughly 800,000 distinct CDR3 sequences, 20% to 30% seen once. This clonotype showed up just a few times. The sample was also linked to a second study, of T cells of mothers and their children. As that report states: Barcodes for each sample and 2-4 random nucleotides were added by the M1S primer used in the second PCR. With unrelated pairs as the comparison, related mother-child pairs had a slightly higher overlap that was not significant.

This sequence originates from a boy between 10 and 17 years old in good health. The chain links TRBV24-1 to TRBJ2-3; TRBD2 agrees at 7 bases. The sample was blood. The CDR3 DNA sequence: TGTGCCACCAGTGACTCTGGGGGGGAGGTAGATACGCAGTATTTT. This translates into CATSDSGGEVDTQYF.